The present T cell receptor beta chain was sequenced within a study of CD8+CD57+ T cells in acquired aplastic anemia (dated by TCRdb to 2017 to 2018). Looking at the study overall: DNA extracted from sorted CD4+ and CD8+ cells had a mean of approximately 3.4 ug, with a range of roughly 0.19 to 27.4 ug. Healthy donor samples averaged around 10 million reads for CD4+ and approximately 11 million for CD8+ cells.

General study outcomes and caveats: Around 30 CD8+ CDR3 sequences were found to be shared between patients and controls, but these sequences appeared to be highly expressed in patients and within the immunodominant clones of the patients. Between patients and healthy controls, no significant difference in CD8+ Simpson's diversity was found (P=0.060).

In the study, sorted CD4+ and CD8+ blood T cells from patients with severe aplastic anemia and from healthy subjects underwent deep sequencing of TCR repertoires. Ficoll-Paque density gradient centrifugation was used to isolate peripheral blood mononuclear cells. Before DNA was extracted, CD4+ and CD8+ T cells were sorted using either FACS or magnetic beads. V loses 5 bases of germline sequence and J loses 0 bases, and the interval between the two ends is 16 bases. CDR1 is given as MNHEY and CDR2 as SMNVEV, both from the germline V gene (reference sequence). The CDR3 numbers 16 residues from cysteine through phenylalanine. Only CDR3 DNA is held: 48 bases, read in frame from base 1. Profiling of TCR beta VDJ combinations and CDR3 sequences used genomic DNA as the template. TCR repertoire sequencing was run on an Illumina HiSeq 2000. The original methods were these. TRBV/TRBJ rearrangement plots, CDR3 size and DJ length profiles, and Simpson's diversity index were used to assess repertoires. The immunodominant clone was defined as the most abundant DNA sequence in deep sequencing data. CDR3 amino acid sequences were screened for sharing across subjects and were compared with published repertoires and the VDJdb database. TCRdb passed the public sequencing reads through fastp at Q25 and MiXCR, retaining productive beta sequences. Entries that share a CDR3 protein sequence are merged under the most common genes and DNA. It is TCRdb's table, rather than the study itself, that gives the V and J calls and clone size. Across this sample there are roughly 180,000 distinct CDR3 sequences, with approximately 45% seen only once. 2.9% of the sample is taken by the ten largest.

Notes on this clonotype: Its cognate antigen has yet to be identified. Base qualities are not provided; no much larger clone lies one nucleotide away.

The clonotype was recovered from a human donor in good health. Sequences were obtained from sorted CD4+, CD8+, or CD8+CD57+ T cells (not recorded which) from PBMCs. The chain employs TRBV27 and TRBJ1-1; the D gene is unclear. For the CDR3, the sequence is CASSPVSTALNTEAFF. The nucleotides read TGTGCCAGCAGTCCCGTTAGTACAGCGTTGAACACTGAAGCTTTCTTT.